Below are 30 T cell receptor beta chains sequenced from a single sample in a study of T cell responses to AZD1222 COVID-19 vaccine. Clones were sequenced by immunoSEQ multiplex PCR, and TCRdb holds only the in-frame ones, with some missing. In the table there are approximately 190,000 clones, over 80% of which are singletons. This material consisted of peripheral blood, taken on day 0 of AZD1222 vaccination. All receptors come from an adult in good health.

The genes are TRBV20-1 and TRBJ2-5, with 9 nucleotides matching TRBD2. The CDR3 sequence is 15 residues long. CDR1 and CDR2 (germline): DFQATT, SNEGSKA (reference sequence). With 3 bases clipped from V and 0 bases from J, the junction kept 5 bases outside the gene matches. CDR3 sequence (DNA): TGCAGTGCTAGTGGTAGCGGGGGCTACCAAGAGACCCAGTACTTC. This translates into CSASGSGGYQETQYF.

The gene calls are TRBV4-1 and TRBJ2-7, with 7 positions matching TRBD1. Germline V gene sequence: CDR1 MGHRA, CDR2 YSYEKL. V gave up 1 base and J gave up 0 bases; unmatched junction bases: 3. This CDR3 is 15 amino acids long. The DNA for the CDR3 is TGCGCCAGCAGCCAAGGACAGGGCAGCTCCTACGAGCAGTACTTC. Protein product: CASSQGQGSSYEQYF.

The rearrangement links TRBV24-1 to TRBJ2-5; TRBD2 aligns across 8 bases. The V gene end was trimmed by 2 bases and the J gene end by 5 bases; junction bases not matched to a gene: 3. Per the germline V gene, CDR1 is KGHDR and CDR2 is SFDVKD. The CDR3 spans 14 residues. CDR3 in DNA: TGTGCCACCAGTGATTCGGGGGGGCTGGAGACCCAGTACTTC. It encodes CATSDSGGLETQYF.

This clone was counted between two and nine times. The chain recombines TRBV24-1 with TRBJ2-3; 7 nucleotides match TRBD1. With 1 base clipped from V and 1 base from J, the junction kept 4 bases outside the gene matches. Germline V CDR1 and CDR2: KGHDR, SFDVKD. This CDR3 region has 16 residues. The CDR3 sequence is CATSDLQGLGTDTQYF. The CDR3 DNA is TGTGCCACCAGTGATTTACAGGGGTTAGGCACAGATACGCAGTATTTT.

The rearrangement joins TRBV18 to TRBJ1-2; D possibly corresponds to TRBD1 (6 bases). The length of the CDR3 is 15 residues. The germline V gene has CDR1 KGHSH and CDR2 LQKENI. V lost 6 bases, J lost 6 bases, and 20 bases lay in between. CDR3 nucleotides: TGTGCCAGCTCGCACGGGACAAACGAAAGAGATGGCTACACCTTC. This codes for CASSHGTNERDGYTF.

This chain links TRBV18 with TRBJ2-1, with TRBD2 matching over 7 bases. CDR1 and CDR2 from the germline V gene are KGHSH and LQKENI. V dropped 0 bases and J dropped 5; count of bases not matched to a gene: 4. This CDR3 has 15 amino acids. This CDR3 reads CASSPPSRGDNEQFF. The CDR3 nucleotides read TGTGCCAGCTCACCACCGAGCCGGGGGGACAATGAGCAGTTCTTC.

In DNA form, the CDR3 reads TGCGCCAGCAGCCTGGGACAGGGGGGTGTCATTCAGTACTTC. Amino acid sequence: CASSLGQGGVIQYF. The rearrangement joins TRBV5-1 to TRBJ2-4; 11 bases line up with TRBD1. The germline V gene encodes CDR1 SGHRS and CDR2 YFSETQ. This CDR3 contains 14 residues. V trimming: 4 bases; J trimming: 9 bases; junction bases outside the gene matches: 6.

This clone was found once. The V and J genes are TRBV7-2 and TRBJ1-2; no definite D call. The V gene's germline CDR1 is SGHTA and CDR2 FQGNSA. CDR3 length: 14 amino acids. The ends were cut back, 5 bases at V and 6 bases at J, with 16 bases in the middle. The CDR3 DNA follows: TGTGCCAGCAGCAGCGACTACACTATGCATGGCTACACCTTC. Protein sequence: CASSSDYTMHGYTF.

The chain links TRBV6-4 to TRBJ1-6, with D uncertain. The germline CDR1 and CDR2 sequences are MRHNA and SNTAGT. The CDR3 spans 13 residues. V lost 3 bases to trimming and J lost 9 bases, with 9 bases between them. CDR3 sequence: CASSESSGSPLHF. The CDR3 region has the DNA TGTGCCAGCAGTGAGTCCTCAGGTTCACCCCTCCACTTT.

This rearrangement joins TRBV15 to TRBJ1-5, with D unresolved. CDR1 and CDR2 (germline): LNHNV, YYDKDF (reference sequence). The CDR3 is 13 residues long. The V gene lost 5 bases and the J gene lost 1 base, with 6 bases spanning the gap. The CDR3: CATSRGSNQPQHF. CDR3 nucleotide sequence: TGTGCCACCAGCCGTGGGAGCAATCAGCCCCAGCATTTT.

V gene TRBV5-1 combines with J gene TRBJ1-1, with no clear D. V dropped 4 bases and J dropped 3 bases, with 13 bases sitting between them. The CDR3 length is 14 residues. From germline, CDR1 is SGHRS and CDR2 YFSETQ. CDR3 DNA sequence: TGCGCCAGCAGCCGAAGGCCGTCGGACACTGAAGCTTTCTTT. Translation gives CASSRRPSDTEAFF.

The chain couples TRBV13 to TRBJ1-1, with 7 bases matching TRBD1. With V trimmed by 2 bases and J by 7 bases, 7 bases remained unmatched. The germline gives CDR1 PRHDT, CDR2 FYEKMQ (reference sequence). This CDR3 is 14 amino acids long. The DNA for the CDR3 is TGTGCCAGCAGCTTAAAACCGGGACAGATTGAAGCTTTCTTT. It translates to CASSLKPGQIEAFF.

The chain has TRBV10-3 and TRBJ1-5, with no clear D. CDR1 is ENHRY and CDR2 is SYGVKD in the germline V gene. The germline V and J ends were trimmed by 4 bases and 4 bases, with 14 bases remaining between them. The CDR3 contains 15 residues. The CDR3 protein is CAISVTSGRNQPQHF. The CDR3 nucleotides read TGTGCCATCAGTGTTACAAGTGGACGGAATCAGCCCCAGCATTTT.

The rearrangement uses TRBV5-4 and TRBJ1-2; 7 bases are a match to TRBD1. J was trimmed by 6 bases and V by 1 base; bases with no gene match: 3. The CDR3 has 13 residues. Germline CDR1 and CDR2: SGHNT and YYREEE (reference sequence). The CDR3 bases are TGTGCCAGCAGCTTGAAGGGGGCGGATGGCTACACCTTC. The encoded protein is CASSLKGADGYTF.

The rearrangement uses TRBV5-6 and TRBJ2-3; 7 bases map to TRBD1. The CDR3 length is 13 residues. From germline, CDR1 is SGHDT and CDR2 YYEEEE. Germline trimming cut 1 base from V and 5 bases from J; bases unmatched to any gene: 1. Here the CDR3 reads CASSLRGLDTQYF. The CDR3 DNA reads TGTGCCAGCAGCTTGAGGGGGCTAGATACGCAGTATTTT.

Written as DNA, the CDR3 is TGTGCCAGCAGCTTACTCGACAGGGGTGCCGGGGAGCTGTTTTTT. Translating it yields CASSLLDRGAGELFF. The V gene is TRBV7-2, the J gene TRBJ2-2, with TRBD1 identical over 8 bases. The germline V gene encodes CDR1 SGHTA and CDR2 FQGNSA. After removal of 2 bases from V and 6 bases from J, the junction contained 5 bases not matched to a gene. The CDR3 consists of 15 residues.

The rearrangement joins TRBV11-2 to TRBJ2-3, with D uncertain. The CDR3 totals 14 residues. Per the germline V gene, CDR1 is SGHAT and CDR2 is FQNNGV. V was cut by 1 base and J by 0 bases, with 5 bases left in between. CDR3 protein: CASSLVMSTDTQYF. Written as DNA, the CDR3 is TGTGCCAGCAGCTTAGTGATGAGCACAGATACGCAGTATTTT.

The chain employs TRBV12-3 or TRBV12-4 and TRBJ2-1; no definite D call. This CDR3 region has 11 residues. Trimming cost V 3 bases and J 9 bases, with 6 bases left between them. The CDR3 DNA sequence: TGTGCCAGCAGTTTGCGGCGTGAGCAGTTCTTC. Protein: CASSLRREQFF.

The rearrangement uses TRBV21-1 and TRBJ1-2; no DNA check was done on the table's D call, TRBD1. TRBV21-1 is marked as a pseudogene. The CDR3 has 16 amino acids. The CDR3 nucleotides read TGTGCCAGCAGCAAAGAACCCGGGACAGGGGACTATGGCTACACCTTC. Amino acids: CASSKEPGTGDYGYTF.

This chain links TRBV2 with TRBJ1-3, with 7 bases matching TRBD1. V gave up 8 bases and J gave up 4 bases; unmatched junction bases: 5. This CDR3 has 13 amino acids. Germline values: CDR1 SNHLY, CDR2 FYNNEI. The CDR3 region has the DNA TGTGCCAGCGACGGGACAGTCGGAAACACCATATATTTT. Translation: CASDGTVGNTIYF.

The chain uses TRBV7-2 and TRBJ2-7; 8 nucleotides line up with TRBD2. CDR1 is SGHTA, CDR2 FQGNSA, per germline. This CDR3 spans 14 amino acids. V lost 5 bases and J lost 6; bases outside the gene matches: 9. This CDR3 reads CASSPGTSETEQYF. CDR3 coding DNA: TGTGCCAGCAGCCCTGGGACTAGTGAGACCGAGCAGTACTTC. The full variable domain, completed using reference TRBV7-2 and TRBJ2-7, is GAGVSQSPSNKVTEKGKDVELRCDPISGHTALYWYRQSLGQGLEFLIYFQGNSAPDKSGLPSDRFSAERTGGSVSTLTIQRTQQEDSAVYLCASSPGTSETEQYFGPGTRLTVT.

The rearrangement joins TRBV7-2 to TRBJ2-7; D gene unclear. The V and J ends lost 1 base and 0 bases respectively, with 4 bases between them. CDR1 and CDR2 from the germline V gene are SGHTA and FQGNSA. The CDR3 is made up of 13 amino acids. DNA for the CDR3: TGTGCCAGCAGCTTAGGATTCTCCTACGAGCAGTACTTC. This sequence encodes CASSLGFSYEQYF.

The chain carries TRBV6-2 or TRBV6-3 and TRBJ1-4; 12 bases fit TRBD1. The J segment lost 10 bases and the V segment lost 5 bases, leaving 2 bases of the junction unmatched. The CDR3 runs to 13 residues. Germline V gene sequence: CDR1 MNHEY, CDR2 SVGEGT. The CDR3 protein is CASSGTGGRKLFF. Here the CDR3 DNA reads TGTGCCAGCAGTGGGACAGGGGGCCGAAAACTGTTTTTT.

The rearrangement uses TRBV19 and TRBJ1-2, with D perhaps matching TRBD1 (6 bases). Germline V lookup: CDR1 LNHDA, CDR2 SQIVND (reference sequence). Trimming removed 5 bases at V and 6 bases at J, with 16 bases between. This CDR3 region has 14 residues. CDR3 sequence (DNA): TGTGCCAGTAGTGGGGCCGGGGGCGACGATGGCTACACCTTC. This sequence encodes CASSGAGGDDGYTF.

This chain uses TRBV7-6 with TRBJ2-7, with D perhaps TRBD1 or TRBD2 (6 bases each). The CDR3 has 12 amino acids. V was clipped by 2 bases and J by 6 bases, with 8 bases between them. Germline-derived CDR1 and CDR2 are SGHVS and FNYEAQ. The CDR3 spells CASSLRGAEQYF. The DNA for the CDR3 is TGTGCCAGCAGCTTAAGGGGGGCCGAGCAGTACTTC.

The chain has TRBV28 and TRBJ1-5; 12 nucleotides agree with TRBD1. The V gene end was trimmed by 6 bases and the J gene end by 5 bases; junction bases not matched to a gene: 8. CDR1 is MDHEN and CDR2 is SYDVKM in the germline V gene. This CDR3 is built from 16 residues. CDR3 sequence: CASSQTGTGGYQPQHF. CDR3 DNA sequence: TGTGCCAGCAGCCAGACCGGGACAGGGGGCTATCAGCCCCAGCATTTT. The full variable domain, with the rest looked up from reference TRBV28 and TRBJ1-5, is DVKVTQSSRYLVKRTGEKVFLECVQDMDHENMFWYRQDPGLGLRLIYFSYDVKMKEKGDIPEGYSVSREKKERFSLILESASTNQTSMYLCASSQTGTGGYQPQHFGDGTRLSIL.

The chain links TRBV28 to TRBJ1-5; possible D gene TRBD1, 5 bases. CDR1 is MDHEN, CDR2 SYDVKM, per germline. The V gene lost 7 bases and the J gene lost 2 bases, with 15 bases spanning the gap. The CDR3 consists of 15 residues. The CDR3 nucleotides are TGTGCCAGCATACTGGGGGGGATCGGCAATCAGCCCCAGCATTTT. This codes for CASILGGIGNQPQHF.

Here the CDR3 reads CASSYTRGSDTQYF. CDR3 DNA: TGTGCCAGCAGTTATACCCGCGGTTCAGATACGCAGTATTTT. The chain joins TRBV7-9 to TRBJ2-3; unclear D gene. Deletions cut 6 bases from V and 4 bases from J, with 14 bases between. This CDR3 region has 14 residues. Germline lookup yields CDR1 SEHNR and CDR2 FQNEAQ (reference sequence).

To note about this clone: The identical CDR3 is also encoded by other nucleotide sequences in the sample. The genes are TRBV7-8 and TRBJ1-1, with TRBD1 matching 9 bases. Germline-derived CDR1 and CDR2 are SGHVS and FQNEAQ. Trimming removed 5 bases from V and 5 bases from J; junction bases left unmatched: 3. The CDR3 runs 13 residues. CDR3 sequence: CASSPGQGTEAFF. CDR3 DNA: TGTGCCAGCAGCCCGGGACAGGGAACTGAAGCTTTCTTT.

V gene TRBV29-1 combines with J gene TRBJ1-2; D unclear. V dropped 3 bases and J dropped 8 bases, with 4 bases sitting between them. The germline V gene has CDR1 SQVTM and CDR2 ANQGSEA. There are 9 residues in the CDR3. The CDR3 is CSVERGYTF. The DNA of the CDR3 is TGCAGCGTTGAGCGCGGCTACACCTTC.